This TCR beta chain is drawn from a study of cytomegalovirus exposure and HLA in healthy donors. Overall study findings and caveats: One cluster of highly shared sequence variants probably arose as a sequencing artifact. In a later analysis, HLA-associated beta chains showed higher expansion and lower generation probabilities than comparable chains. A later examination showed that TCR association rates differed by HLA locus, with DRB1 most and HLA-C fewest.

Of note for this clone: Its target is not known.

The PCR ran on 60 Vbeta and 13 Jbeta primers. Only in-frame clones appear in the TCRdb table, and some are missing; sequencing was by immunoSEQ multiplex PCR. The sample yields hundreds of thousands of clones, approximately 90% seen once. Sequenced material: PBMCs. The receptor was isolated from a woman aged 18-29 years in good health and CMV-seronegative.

CDR3 sequence reads: CASSEGGNGYTF. Written as DNA, the CDR3 is TGTGCCAGCAGTGAGGGAGGGAATGGCTACACCTTC. V is TRBV2 and J is TRBJ1-2; no clear D gene. V was clipped by 3 bases and J by 6 bases, with 8 bases between them. Per the germline V gene, CDR1 is SNHLY and CDR2 is FYNNEI. The CDR3 has 12 residues. Supplemented by reference TRBV2 and TRBJ1-2, the full variable domain reads EPEVTQTPSHQVTQMGQEVILRCVPISNHLYFYWYRQILGQKVEFLVSFYNNEISEKSEIFDDQFSVERPDGSNFTLKIRSTKLEDSAMYFCASSEGGNGYTFGSGTRLTVV.